This T cell receptor beta chain was sequenced for a study of cytomegalovirus exposure and HLA in healthy donors. Study findings and constraints: Sequencing depth roughly uniform across donors was assumed in presence/absence analyses. Excluded: some indistinguishable V segments such as TRBV6-2 and TRBV6-3. Rare TCR sequences predominated, though certain public TCRs were found in many donors.

PCR employed 60 Vbeta and 13 Jbeta primers. TCRdb's table, derived via immunoSEQ multiplex PCR, lists solely in-frame clones and lacks some. The repertoire holds around 150,000 clones, roughly 77% seen once, with 4% to 5.5% in the top ten. Points on this clone: Its antigen is still unknown. At one of its ends the junction is not consistent with the germline gene, which may arise from a read error.

Per germline, CDR1 SSHAT and CDR2 FNYEAQ (reference sequence). This CDR3 has 19 residues. This donor has no recorded CMV serostatus. This chain uses TRBV7-7 with TRBJ2-1; perhaps TRBD2 as D (5 bases). Sample: PBMCs. This TCR derives from a man aged 30 to 45 in good health. The CDR3 bases are TGTGCTAGCAGCTTAGCGCCTGGGTTATTCGGGAAAGGGCACAATGAGCAGTTCTTC. It specifies CASSLAPGLFGKGHNEQFF.